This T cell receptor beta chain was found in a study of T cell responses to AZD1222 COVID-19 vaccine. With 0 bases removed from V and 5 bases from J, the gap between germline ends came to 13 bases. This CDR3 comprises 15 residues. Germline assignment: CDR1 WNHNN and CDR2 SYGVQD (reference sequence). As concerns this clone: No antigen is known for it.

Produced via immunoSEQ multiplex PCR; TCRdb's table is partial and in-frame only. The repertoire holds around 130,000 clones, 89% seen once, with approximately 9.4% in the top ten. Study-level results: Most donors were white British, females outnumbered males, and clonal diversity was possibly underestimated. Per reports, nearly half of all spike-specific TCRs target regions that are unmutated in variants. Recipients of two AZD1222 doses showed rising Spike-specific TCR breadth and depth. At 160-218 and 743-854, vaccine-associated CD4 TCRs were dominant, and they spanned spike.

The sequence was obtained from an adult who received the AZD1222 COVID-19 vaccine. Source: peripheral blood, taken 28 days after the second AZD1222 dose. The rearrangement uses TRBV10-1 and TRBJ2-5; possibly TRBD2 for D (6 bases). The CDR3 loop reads CASSESGRPHETQYF. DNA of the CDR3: TGCGCCAGCAGTGAGTCGGGGAGGCCCCACGAGACCCAGTACTTC.